A selection of T cell receptor beta chains follows, all from one sample in a study of cytomegalovirus exposure and HLA in healthy donors. Profiled with immunoSEQ multiplex PCR; TCRdb holds only in-frame clones, not every one. The sample has 260,000 or so clones; 80% to 95% are singletons. The sample was PBMCs. Every receptor here comes from a woman in her twenties or thirties in good health and CMV-seronegative. Both conserved end residues are part of each CDR3. D genes are given only for firm matches. A row's size may be missing; if present it is once, few, many or a size class.

V	D	J	size	CDR3	DNA
TRBV25-1	NA	TRBJ1-4	NA	CASSGLDIVTTNEKLFF	TGTGCCAGCAGTGGCCTCGACATTGTCACGACTAATGAAAAACTGTTTTTT
TRBV10-2	NA	TRBJ2-7	NA	CASTTSSSSYEQYF	TGCGCCAGCACCACTTCTAGTAGCTCCTACGAGCAGTACTTC
TRBV28	TRBD2	TRBJ2-1	NA	CASSLELAGVDEQFF	TGTGCCAGCAGTTTAGAACTAGCGGGAGTTGATGAGCAGTTCTTC
TRBV19	TRBD1	TRBJ1-2	once	CASHSGTGRNYGYTF	TGTGCCAGCCACTCCGGGACAGGCCGAAACTATGGCTACACCTTC
TRBV6-1	TRBD2	TRBJ2-7	NA	CASSEREGGYEQYF	TGTGCCAGCAGTGAAAGGGAGGGCGGCTACGAGCAGTACTTC
TRBV9	TRBD2	TRBJ2-1	NA	CASSILAGGYNEQFF	TGTGCCAGCAGCATACTAGCGGGAGGCTACAATGAGCAGTTCTTC
TRBV5-1	NA	TRBJ2-7	NA	CASSLDGNYEQYF	TGCGCCAGCAGCTTGGATGGTAACTACGAGCAGTACTTC
TRBV10-2	TRBD1	TRBJ2-7	NA	CASRDRGQSYEQYF	TGCGCCAGCAGAGACAGGGGGCAATCCTACGAGCAGTACTTC
TRBV4-3	NA	TRBJ2-7	NA	CASSQDRTASYEQYF	TGCGCCAGCAGCCAAGACCGGACAGCTTCCTACGAGCAGTACTTC
TRBV18	NA	TRBJ1-3	NA	CASSPKGNTIYF	TGTGCCAGCTCACCAAAGGGAAACACCATATATTTT
TRBV15	NA	TRBJ1-4	NA	CATSRDNNEKLFF	TGTGCCACCAGCCGCGACAATAATGAAAAACTGTTTTTT
TRBV28	TRBD1	TRBJ2-5	NA	CASSFILDPGTGVGETQYF	TGTGCCAGCAGTTTCATACTCGACCCCGGGACAGGGGTGGGGGAGACCCAGTACTTC
TRBV7-2	NA	TRBJ2-5	few	CASSLAQETQYF	TGTGCCAGCAGCTTAGCTCAAGAGACCCAGTACTTC
TRBV7-9	NA	TRBJ1-5	few	CASSLGANQPQHF	TGTGCCAGCAGCTTAGGGGCTAATCAGCCCCAGCATTTT
TRBV27	NA	TRBJ2-1	NA	CASSFYPGSYNEQFF	TGTGCCAGCAGTTTCTACCCGGGCTCCTACAATGAGCAGTTCTTC
TRBV7-8	NA	TRBJ1-5	NA	CASSPDFSQPQHF	TGTGCCAGCAGCCCCGATTTCAGTCAGCCCCAGCATTTT
TRBV6-4	TRBD1	TRBJ1-5	once	CASTPNRTGGSNQPQHF	TGTGCCAGCACCCCGAACAGGACAGGTGGGAGCAATCAGCCCCAGCATTTT
TRBV19	NA	TRBJ1-1	few	CASNGGAEAFF	TGTGCCAGTAATGGGGGCGCTGAAGCTTTCTTT
TRBV10-1	NA	TRBJ2-7	NA	CASRKDGLYEQYF	TGCGCCAGCAGAAAGGACGGACTCTACGAGCAGTACTTC
TRBV6-1	NA	TRBJ2-7	NA	CGVPEQYF	TGTGGGGTCCCTGAGCAGTACTTC
TRBV6-5	TRBD1	TRBJ2-7	NA	CASSRTGTASYEQYF	TGTGCCAGCAGTCGGACCGGGACAGCCTCCTACGAGCAGTACTTC
TRBV5-1	TRBD1	TRBJ2-7	NA	CASSLAQGAYEQYF	TGCGCCAGCAGCTTGGCACAGGGGGCCTACGAGCAGTACTTC
TRBV18	NA	TRBJ1-1	NA	CASSVYKNTEAFF	TGTGCCAGCTCAGTTTACAAGAACACTGAAGCTTTCTTT
TRBV18	NA	TRBJ2-1	NA	CASSPTGSAYNEQFF	TGTGCCAGCTCACCAACCGGGAGCGCCTACAATGAGCAGTTCTTC
TRBV15	TRBD1	TRBJ2-7	NA	CATSRAPGTGVYEQYF	TGTGCCACCAGCAGAGCTCCCGGGACAGGGGTCTACGAGCAGTACTTC